This T cell receptor beta chain stems from a study of radiation and T cells in renal cell carcinoma. The study's findings and limits: Compared with controls, irradiated tumors had more, larger dominant CDR3 motifs. In nephrectomy-only tumors, top 100 clonotypes averaged roughly 43%, versus around 54% irradiated. Tumor samples were small regions of approximately 1 g.

On this clone itself: Its cognate antigen is unknown.

Assay: immunoSEQ multiplex PCR; the TCRdb copy retains only in-frame clones and omits some. This table has more than 10,000 clones, around 56% appearing once. The CDR3 extends over 13 amino acids. Deletions cut 5 bases from V and 10 bases from J, with 15 bases between. Per germline, CDR1 SGHTA and CDR2 FQGNSA. Indicated treatment: treatment-naive control, cytoreductive nephrectomy. Treatment-naive patients without radiation supplied the control tumors at nephrectomy. The sequenced sample was tumor tissue, obtained from a patient whose treatment was nephrectomy without radiotherapy. This TCR was sampled from a middle-aged man with renal cell carcinoma. The chain employs TRBV7-2 and TRBJ1-3; D possibly corresponds to TRBD1 (5 bases). The DNA for the CDR3 is TGTGCCAGCAGCCCGGGACTCCCAGAAACCATATATTTT. Its translation is CASSPGLPETIYF.